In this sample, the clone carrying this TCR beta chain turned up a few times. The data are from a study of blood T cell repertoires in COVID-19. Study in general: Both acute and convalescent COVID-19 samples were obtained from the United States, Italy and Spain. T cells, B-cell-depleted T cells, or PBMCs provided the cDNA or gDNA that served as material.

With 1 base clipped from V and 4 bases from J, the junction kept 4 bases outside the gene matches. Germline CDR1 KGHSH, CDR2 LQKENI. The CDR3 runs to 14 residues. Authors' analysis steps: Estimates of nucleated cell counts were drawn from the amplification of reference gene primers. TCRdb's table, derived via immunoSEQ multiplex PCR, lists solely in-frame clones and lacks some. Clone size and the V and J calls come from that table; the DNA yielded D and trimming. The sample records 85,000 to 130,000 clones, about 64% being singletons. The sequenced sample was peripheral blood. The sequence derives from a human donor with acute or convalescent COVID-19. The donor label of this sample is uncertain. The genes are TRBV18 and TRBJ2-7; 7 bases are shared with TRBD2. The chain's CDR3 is CASSPLRGGYEQYF. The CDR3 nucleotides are TGTGCCAGCTCACCACTTAGGGGAGGGTACGAGCAGTACTTC.